The entry below describes one TCR beta chain. As yet, its antigen is unknown. This sample was taken from a study of OX40 agonist ivuxolimab in advanced cancers. Across the whole study: Every 2 weeks, patients received ivuxolimab intravenously, dosed at 0.01 to 10 mg/kg.

Overall study findings and caveats: Partial responders receiving 0.1-3.0 mg/kg showed among the lowest clonal expansion.

Sequencing used immunoSEQ multiplex PCR; TCRdb keeps in-frame clones, though not all of them. The repertoire includes approximately 60,000 clones, roughly 80% of them detected once, and roughly 5.1% sits in the top ten. Deletions cut 4 bases from V and 1 base from J, with 17 bases between. CDR1 and CDR2 (germline): SGDLS, YYNGEE. This CDR3 is 16 amino acids long. The rearrangement joins TRBV9 to TRBJ1-1, with D unclear. This receptor was identified in an adult with an advanced solid tumor such as melanoma, head and neck, liver or kidney cancer. The material sequenced was CD4+ or CD8+ T cells sorted from blood, taken in a trial of the OX40 agonist ivuxolimab. The CDR3 reads CASSPTGHRGNTEAFF. CDR3 coding DNA: TGTGCCAGCAGCCCGACCGGGCATCGGGGGAACACTGAAGCTTTCTTT.